This T cell receptor (beta chain) was documented in a study of blood T cell repertoires in COVID-19. Background on the study: T cells, B-cell-depleted T cells, or PBMCs provided the cDNA or gDNA that served as material.

Trimming at V came to 0 bases and at J to 4 bases, leaving 4 bases not matched to a gene. The CDR3 is 15 amino acids. CDR1 is SGHRS, CDR2 YFSETQ, per germline. The count of this clone is one. In the authors' methods: Amplification of reference gene primers provided the estimated nucleated cell counts. Sequencing was performed with immunoSEQ multiplex PCR; in TCRdb, only in-frame clones are kept and a portion is missing. For V, J and clone size, that table is used; D and trimming come from the DNA. The data show hundreds of thousands of clones, with 87% seen just once and about 1.6% held by the top ten.

Sequencing was performed on peripheral blood. This chain connects TRBV5-1 to TRBJ2-5; 9 bases line up with TRBD1. This receptor was obtained from a woman aged 40 to 50 who had recovered from COVID-19. CDR3 region: CASSLEGQGGETQYF. The CDR3 bases are TGCGCCAGCAGCTTGGAGGGACAGGGAGGAGAGACCCAGTACTTC.